A single sample is the source of the 23 T cell receptor beta chains below, sequenced in a study of T cells of healthy individuals. In TCRdb, the 5' RACE reads were re-called with MiXCR into one record per CDR3 protein. There are some 82,000 distinct CDR3 sequences in the sample; approximately 5.4% occur only once, and around 8% lies in the top ten. All receptors come from a female donor in good health.

The DNA for the CDR3 is TGTGCCAGCAGCCCCCCCCCTTGGGCGGGAGAGGGGGACTACGAGCAGTACTTC. This gives the protein CASSPPPWAGEGDYEQYF. The J gene is TRBJ2-7, the V gene TRBV7-2, with D possibly matching TRBD2 (7 bases). V lost 5 bases and J 3 bases, leaving 26 bases between the germline ends. The CDR3 contains 18 residues. Germline values: CDR1 SGHTA, CDR2 FQGNSA.

This clonotype showed up many times. V gene TRBV3-1 combines with J gene TRBJ2-3; 11 bases map to TRBD2. J gave up 4 bases and V 4 bases, and 1 base lay outside the gene matches. The CDR3 is 14 amino acids. CDR1 and CDR2 (germline): LGHDT, YNNKEL (reference sequence). CDR3 in DNA: TGTGCCAGCAGCCCGGGACTAGCGGCAGATACGCAGTATTTT. This encodes CASSPGLAADTQYF.

The rearrangement uses TRBV30 and TRBJ1-2; D call uncertain. Trimming removed 5 bases from V and 2 bases from J, with 9 bases in between. CDR3 length: 12 residues. Germline V gene lookup returns CDR1 GTSNPN and CDR2 SVGIG (reference sequence). The CDR3 sequence: CAWVDVNYGYTF. The CDR3 coding sequence is TGTGCCTGGGTGGACGTAAACTATGGCTACACCTTC.

The chain links TRBV28 to TRBJ1-2; TRBD1 matches 7 bases. The germline CDR1 and CDR2 sequences are MDHEN and SYDVKM. V shed 3 bases and J 2 bases; nucleotides not matched to a gene: 3. The CDR3 has 14 amino acids. The CDR3, as DNA: TGTGCCAGCAGTTTGACAGGGCAGAACTATGGCTACACCTTC. It is translated as CASSLTGQNYGYTF.

This clonotype was recorded once. The V gene is TRBV9, the J gene TRBJ1-6; no clear D. CDR1 is SGDLS and CDR2 is YYNGEE in the germline V gene. V shed 0 bases and J shed 7 bases, with 11 bases lying between them. This CDR3 is built from 15 residues. Here the CDR3 reads CASSVEPGGNSPLHF. CDR3 DNA: TGTGCCAGCAGCGTAGAGCCGGGAGGAAATTCACCCCTCCACTTT.

This clonotype came up many times. The V gene is TRBV5-4, the J gene TRBJ2-5, with 8 bases aligning to TRBD2. J gave up 4 bases and V 5 bases, and 10 bases lay outside the gene matches. The CDR3 is 15 amino acids. Germline loops: CDR1 SGHNT, CDR2 YYREEE (reference sequence). CDR3 sequence reads: CASSLGREGPETQYF. The CDR3, as DNA: TGTGCCAGCAGTCTTGGACGGGAGGGCCCAGAGACCCAGTACTTC.

At least ten counts were recorded for this clonotype. The gene calls are TRBV20-1 and TRBJ1-5; D perhaps matches TRBD1 (6 bases). Trimming pared 5 bases from V and 5 bases from J, leaving 16 bases between. The CDR3 has 14 residues. Germline CDR1 and CDR2: DFQATT and SNEGSKA (reference sequence). The CDR3 DNA reads TGCAGTGCTCACAGGGAAGCGAGCGATCAGCCCCAGCATTTT. Translation: CSAHREASDQPQHF.

This clonotype came up many times. The CDR3 region is CASTPGTGLSSGANVLTF. CDR3 coding DNA: TGTGCCAGCACTCCCGGGACGGGCCTGAGCTCTGGGGCCAACGTCCTGACTTTC. The chain joins TRBV12-3 or TRBV12-4 to TRBJ2-6; D might be TRBD1 or TRBD2, each matching 5 bases. The CDR3 consists of 18 residues. The V and J ends lost 7 bases and 0 bases respectively, with 19 bases between them.

Of note for this clonotype: Given a much more abundant clone one base away, this may be a read error. This chain links TRBV29-1 with TRBJ2-3, with D perhaps matching TRBD2 (7 bases). CDR1 is SQVTM, CDR2 ANQGSEA, per germline. V lost 0 bases, J lost 1 base, and 14 bases lay in between. This CDR3 is 16 amino acids long. The CDR3 reads CSVEDGGPTRTDTQYF. CDR3 DNA sequence: TGCAGCGTTGAAGACGGGGGGCCTACCCGCACAGATACGCAGTATTTT.

This clonotype was recorded many times. This chain uses TRBV10-3 with TRBJ2-4; D not resolved. CDR1 ENHRY and CDR2 SYGVKD come from the germline V gene. V gave up 3 bases and J gave up 7 bases, with 10 bases separating them. The CDR3 contains 13 residues. CDR3 sequence (DNA): TGTGCCATCAGTGACGAAACACGGAACATTCAGTACTTC. Translation gives CAISDETRNIQYF.

This clonotype was counted ten times or more. The chain couples TRBV2 to TRBJ2-7; D remains ambiguous. The CDR3 is made up of 11 amino acids. The germline gives CDR1 SNHLY, CDR2 FYNNEI. V shed 6 bases and J shed 5 bases, with 8 bases lying between them. Written as DNA, the CDR3 is TGTGCCAGCAGCGGGTGGGACGAGCAGTACTTC. Protein product: CASSGWDEQYF. The entire variable domain, with the rest obtained from reference TRBV2 and TRBJ2-7, is as follows: EPEVTQTPSHQVTQMGQEVILRCVPISNHLYFYWYRQILGQKVEFLVSFYNNEISEKSEIFDDQFSVERPDGSNFTLKIRSTKLEDSAMYFCASSGWDEQYFGPGTRLTVT.

This clonotype was counted many times. The V gene is TRBV4-3, the J gene TRBJ2-6, with unresolved D. Trimming cost V 2 bases and J 1 base, with 9 bases left between them. CDR1 and CDR2 from the germline V gene are LGHNA and YSLEER. The CDR3 length is 16 residues. CDR3 in amino acids: CASSQNSGSGANVLTF. CDR3 nucleotide sequence: TGCGCCAGCAGCCAAAACTCCGGGTCTGGGGCCAACGTCCTGACTTTC.

This clonotype was observed many times. The V call is TRBV7-3, the J call TRBJ2-1, with 7 nucleotides matching TRBD1. V gave up 0 bases and J gave up 4 bases; unmatched junction bases: 6. The CDR3 has 16 amino acids. The germline V gene encodes CDR1 SGHTA and CDR2 FQGTGA. The CDR3: CASSLTRRDRYNEQFF. The CDR3 coding sequence is TGTGCCAGCAGCTTAACCCGACGGGACAGATACAATGAGCAGTTCTTC.

This clonotype has a count of ten or more. The chain combines TRBV29-1 with TRBJ2-7, with D possibly matching TRBD1 (5 bases). Germline lookup yields CDR1 SQVTM and CDR2 ANQGSEA. The germline V and J ends were trimmed by 4 bases and 0 bases, with 13 bases remaining between them. The CDR3 runs to 14 residues. The CDR3 nucleotides read TGCAGCGTTGGTGATACAGGCAGCTCCTACGAGCAGTACTTC. Amino acid sequence: CSVGDTGSSYEQYF.

This chain connects TRBV14 to TRBJ2-7, with a weak D call TRBD1 (5 bases). The CDR3 has 14 amino acids. Per germline, CDR1 SGHDN and CDR2 FVKESK. Trimming stripped 2 bases from V and 4 bases from J, with 12 bases between. The CDR3 protein is CASSQNRLQYEQYF. The DNA for the CDR3 is TGTGCCAGCAGCCAAAACAGGCTCCAATACGAGCAGTACTTC.

This rearrangement joins TRBV6-2 or TRBV6-3 to TRBJ1-5; D is uncertain. Per germline, CDR1 MNHEY and CDR2 SVGEGT. V dropped 0 bases and J dropped 4 bases, with 7 bases sitting between them. CDR3 size: 14 residues. CDR3 DNA sequence: TGTGCCAGCAGTTACTCGCCTTATAATCAGCCCCAGCATTTT. Its protein is CASSYSPYNQPQHF.

At least ten counts were recorded for this clonotype. The CDR3 here is CASIIFSGSTDTQYF. The CDR3 nucleotides are TGTGCCAGCATTATCTTTAGCGGGAGCACAGATACGCAGTATTTT. This chain uses TRBV7-9 with TRBJ2-3; 7 bases match TRBD2. V shed 7 bases and J 0 bases; nucleotides not matched to a gene: 7. The germline gives CDR1 SEHNR, CDR2 FQNEAQ (reference sequence). CDR3 length: 15 residues.

This sequence joins TRBV10-3 and TRBJ1-2; D is undetermined. The germline gives CDR1 ENHRY, CDR2 SYGVKD. CDR3 length: 14 amino acids. The V end lost 0 bases, the J end lost 4 bases, and 9 bases lay between the germline ends. The CDR3 loop is CAISESGRAYGYTF. The CDR3 DNA reads TGTGCCATCAGTGAGTCAGGGCGGGCCTATGGCTACACCTTC.

This clonotype was observed at least ten times. The chain is built from TRBV7-6 and TRBJ2-7; D may be TRBD2 (6 bases). CDR1 is SGHVS and CDR2 is FNYEAQ in the germline V gene. Between the trimmed V and J ends, which lost 5 bases and 1 base, there was a span of 12 bases. The CDR3 has 14 amino acids. The CDR3 here is CASSPGLTSYEQYF. CDR3 DNA sequence: TGTGCCAGCAGCCCGGGACTGACTTCCTACGAGCAGTACTTC.

This clonotype was seen at least ten times. The rearrangement links TRBV5-4 to TRBJ2-7; maybe TRBD1 (5 bases). Germline V gene sequence: CDR1 SGHNT, CDR2 YYREEE (reference sequence). Trimming took 0 bases from V and 4 from J, leaving 11 bases between them. CDR3 size: 14 residues. CDR3 protein: CASSLGQNPYEQYF. The CDR3 DNA follows: TGTGCCAGCAGCTTGGGACAGAATCCGTACGAGCAGTACTTC.

Written as DNA, the CDR3 is TGTGCCAGCACCCGTGACCGTCCCTACGAGCAGTACTTC. Translation: CASTRDRPYEQYF. This sequence joins TRBV5-4 and TRBJ2-7; D is unclear. V gave up 6 bases and J gave up 2 bases, with 12 bases separating them. The germline V gene encodes CDR1 SGHNT and CDR2 YYREEE (reference sequence). The CDR3 is 13 residues long.

This clonotype was seen a handful of times. The chain employs TRBV27 and TRBJ1-6, with D possibly TRBD1 on 6 matching bases. V was cut by 2 bases and J by 7 bases, with 18 bases left in between. The CDR3 runs 17 residues. Germline values: CDR1 MNHEY, CDR2 SMNVEV (reference sequence). CDR3 nucleotide sequence: TGTGCCAGCAGTTTACTCCCAACAGGGAAACTCAATTCACCCCTCCACTTT. Encoded protein: CASSLLPTGKLNSPLHF.

This chain connects TRBV7-9 to TRBJ1-1, with TRBD1 as a possible D gene (5 bases). V was shortened by 5 bases and J by 6 bases, with 13 bases between the two germline ends. The CDR3 sequence is 13 residues long. Per germline, CDR1 SEHNR and CDR2 FQNEAQ (reference sequence). This CDR3 reads CASSQGTVAEAFF. DNA for the CDR3: TGTGCCAGCAGCCAGGGAACAGTCGCTGAAGCTTTCTTT.